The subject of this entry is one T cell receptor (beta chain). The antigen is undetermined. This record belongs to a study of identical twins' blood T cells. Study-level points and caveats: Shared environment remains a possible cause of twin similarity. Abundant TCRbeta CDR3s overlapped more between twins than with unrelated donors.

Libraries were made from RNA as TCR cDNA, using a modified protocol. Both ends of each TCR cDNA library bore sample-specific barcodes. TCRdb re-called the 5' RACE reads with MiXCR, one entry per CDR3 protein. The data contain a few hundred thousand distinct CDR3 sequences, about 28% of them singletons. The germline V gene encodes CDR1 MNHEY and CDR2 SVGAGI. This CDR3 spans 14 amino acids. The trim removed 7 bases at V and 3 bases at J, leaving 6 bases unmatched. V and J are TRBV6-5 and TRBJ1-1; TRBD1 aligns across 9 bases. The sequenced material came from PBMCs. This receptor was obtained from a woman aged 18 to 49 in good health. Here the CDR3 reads CASIGTGRYTEAFF. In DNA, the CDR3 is TGTGCCAGCATAGGGACAGGGAGATACACTGAAGCTTTCTTT.